The 10 T cell receptor beta chains listed next were all sequenced from one sample in a study of graft-versus-host responses after intestinal transplantation. Their specific antigens are unknown. Only in-frame clones appear in the TCRdb table, and some are missing; sequencing was by immunoSEQ multiplex PCR. The repertoire consists of over 100,000 clones, with more than 90% occurring once and the leading ten covering about 0.2%. Source: unstimulated CD4+ T cells sorted from spleen or lymph node cells, taken before transplant. Receptor source: a human donor who was the organ donor for an intestinal transplant.

The gene calls are TRBV5-8 and TRBJ1-5; D unclear. Trimming took 4 bases from V and 4 from J, leaving 12 bases between them. Germline assignment: CDR1 SGHTS and CDR2 YDEGEE. The CDR3 runs to 14 residues. The CDR3 here is CASSGPPGNQPQHF. The CDR3 nucleotides read TGTGCCAGCAGCGGTCCTCCGGGAAATCAGCCCCAGCATTTT.

The chain combines TRBV7-9 with TRBJ1-4; 10 bases fit TRBD1. This CDR3 comprises 15 residues. The J segment lost 5 bases and the V segment lost 1 base, leaving 1 base of the junction unmatched. Germline loops: CDR1 SEHNR, CDR2 FQNEAQ (reference sequence). CDR3 nucleotides: TGTGCCAGCAGCTTAGAGACAGGGGGCAATGAAAAACTGTTTTTT. It specifies CASSLETGGNEKLFF.

The chain carries TRBV6-5 and TRBJ2-1, with TRBD2 identical over 9 bases. CDR1 is MNHEY, CDR2 SVGAGI, per germline. V trimming: 2 bases; J trimming: 5 bases; junction bases outside the gene matches: 4. The CDR3 runs 15 residues. The DNA of the CDR3 is TGTGCCAGCAGTTACGCCGGGACTAGCAACAATGAGCAGTTCTTC. This encodes CASSYAGTSNNEQFF.

This clone was detected once. CDR3 in amino acids: CACAGSGRDNIQYF. The CDR3 bases are TGTGCCTGCGCTGGGAGCGGGAGAGACAACATTCAGTACTTC. V is TRBV30 and J is TRBJ2-4, with 8 nucleotides matching TRBD2. The CDR3 extends over 14 amino acids. The V segment lost 6 bases and the J segment 7 bases; nucleotides outside the gene matches: 11. Germline V CDR1 and CDR2: GTSNPN, SVGIG (reference sequence).

This chain joins TRBV10-1 and TRBJ2-7, with D perhaps TRBD1 or TRBD2 (5 bases each). The CDR3 extends over 15 amino acids. CDR1 and CDR2 (germline): WNHNN, SYGVQD (reference sequence). The ends were cut back, 0 bases at V and 4 bases at J, with 13 bases in the middle. The CDR3 region has the DNA TGCGCCAGCAGTGAGTCGCCGGGACCGAATTACGAGCAGTACTTC. Its protein is CASSESPGPNYEQYF.

V usage is TRBV2 and J usage is TRBJ1-4, with 12 bases fitting TRBD1. The germline V gene encodes CDR1 SNHLY and CDR2 FYNNEI. The CDR3 is made up of 13 amino acids. V shed 7 bases, J shed 8 bases, and the junction held 2 bases outside the gene matches. CDR3 coding DNA: TGTGCCAGCATCGGGACAGGGGGCGAAAAACTGTTTTTT. Amino acid sequence: CASIGTGGEKLFF.

V usage is TRBV6-1 and J usage is TRBJ1-2; possibly TRBD1 for D (5 bases). The germline gives CDR1 MNHNS, CDR2 SASEGT. Trimming stripped 2 bases from V and 7 bases from J, with 20 bases between. The CDR3 is 16 amino acids. CDR3 sequence reads: CASSETWAAKGSGYTF. DNA for the CDR3: TGTGCCAGCAGTGAAACGTGGGCAGCTAAGGGGTCTGGCTACACCTTC.

The rearrangement links TRBV18 to TRBJ2-2; 8 nucleotides line up with TRBD2. J gave up 5 bases and V 2 bases, and 10 bases lay outside the gene matches. Germline V lookup: CDR1 KGHSH, CDR2 LQKENI. The CDR3 has 17 residues. CDR3 in amino acids: CASSPFKAGVGTGELFF. The DNA for the CDR3 is TGTGCCAGCTCACCATTCAAAGCGGGAGTGGGGACCGGGGAGCTGTTTTTT.

This clone was found once. At one end the junction does not follow the germline gene, possibly because of a read error. The rearrangement links TRBV5-1 to TRBJ1-1, with D unclear. The CDR3 covers 13 residues. The germline gives CDR1 SGHRS, CDR2 YFSETQ. The CDR3 region is CASRLGVNTEAFF. The CDR3 DNA reads TGCGCCAGCAGATTGGGCGTGAACACTGAAGCTTTCTTT.

V gene TRBV30 combines with J gene TRBJ2-5, with no clear D. Trimming stripped 1 base from V and 1 base from J, with 7 bases between. This CDR3 is 13 amino acids long. Per germline, CDR1 GTSNPN and CDR2 SVGIG (reference sequence). The CDR3 loop reads CAWSGSIQETQYF. As DNA, the CDR3 is TGTGCCTGGAGTGGGTCGATCCAAGAGACCCAGTACTTC.